The 18 T cell receptor beta chains below all came from one sample that was sequenced in a study of tumour-infiltrating T cells in Burkitt lymphoma. Here immunoSEQ multiplex PCR was the method, and the copy in TCRdb shows in-frame clones only, minus some. The sample consists of more than 45,000 clones, 31% of them appearing once. The sequenced sample consisted of tumor tissue. These receptor sequences come from a human donor with Burkitt lymphoma.

This clone was seen a few times. The chain uses TRBV2 and TRBJ2-2, with TRBD2 matching 10 bases. The CDR3 loop spans 15 amino acids. Losses at the gene ends were 5 bases for V and 5 bases for J; bases not matched to a gene: 5. The germline V gene has CDR1 SNHLY and CDR2 FYNNEI. The DNA for the CDR3 is TGTGCCAGCAGTACGACTAGCGGGCGAACCGGGGAGCTGTTTTTT. It codes for CASSTTSGRTGELFF.

V and J are TRBV5-1 and TRBJ1-2, with TRBD1 as a possible D gene (5 bases). The CDR3 has 16 amino acids. Germline V CDR1 and CDR2: SGHRS, YFSETQ. The V and J ends lost 0 bases and 3 bases respectively, with 15 bases between them. This chain's CDR3 is CASSLAEGRIYYGYTF. The CDR3 coding sequence is TGCGCCAGCAGCTTGGCGGAGGGGAGGATATACTATGGCTACACCTTC.

This clone appeared a single time. The V call is TRBV6-6, the J call TRBJ2-3; no reliable D call. Trimming took off 7 bases at V and 6 bases at J, with 14 bases between the two ends. This CDR3 contains 13 residues. CDR1 is MNHNY and CDR2 is SVGAGI in the germline V gene (reference sequence). The CDR3 region is CASTGDGRDTQYF. DNA of the CDR3: TGTGCCAGCACCGGTGACGGTCGGGATACGCAGTATTTT.

The chain joins TRBV7-2 to TRBJ2-7; D unresolved. The germline gives CDR1 SGHTA, CDR2 FQGNSA. Trimming removed 5 bases at V and 0 bases at J, with 14 bases between. This CDR3 is built from 15 residues. CDR3 sequence (DNA): TGTGCCAGCAGCAAAGGGCAGCAACCCTCCTACGAGCAGTACTTC. This gives the protein CASSKGQQPSYEQYF.

This chain connects TRBV5-5 to TRBJ1-6; D gene unclear. From germline, CDR1 is SGHKS and CDR2 YYEKEE (reference sequence). The V and J ends lost 4 bases and 3 bases respectively, with 14 bases between them. This CDR3 contains 16 residues. CDR3 in amino acids: CASSPEAVLYNSPLHF. CDR3 DNA sequence: TGTGCCAGCAGCCCAGAGGCCGTTCTCTATAATTCACCCCTCCACTTT.

This clone was observed a few times. This chain joins TRBV29-1 and TRBJ1-1, with D possibly TRBD1 on 5 matching bases. Trimming shortened V by 5 bases and J by 1 base, and 8 bases separated the two germline ends. Per the germline V gene, CDR1 is SQVTM and CDR2 is ANQGSEA. CDR3 length equals 12 residues. The CDR3 is CSVPQANTEAFF. DNA for the CDR3: TGCAGCGTTCCACAGGCGAACACTGAAGCTTTCTTT.

The J gene is TRBJ2-2, the V gene TRBV6-6; a possible D gene is TRBD1 (5 bases). This CDR3 has 14 residues. V lost 2 bases and J 6 bases, leaving 10 bases between the germline ends. In germline, CDR1 is MNHNY, CDR2 SVGAGI (reference sequence). CDR3 in DNA: TGTGCCAGCAGTTACAGGGGTTTGTCCGGGGAGCTGTTTTTT. It yields the protein CASSYRGLSGELFF.

The rearrangement uses TRBV5-1 and TRBJ2-1; D not certain. This CDR3 is built from 12 residues. Deletions cut 0 bases from V and 9 bases from J, with 7 bases between. Germline V gene data show CDR1 as SGHRS and CDR2 as YFSETQ. The CDR3 reads CASSLALGEQFF. CDR3 DNA: TGCGCCAGCAGCTTGGCCTTGGGTGAGCAGTTCTTC.

This chain connects TRBV2 to TRBJ1-6; perhaps TRBD1 as D (6 bases). The V and J ends lost 7 bases and 7 bases respectively, with 11 bases between them. This CDR3 has 13 residues. Per the germline V gene, CDR1 is SNHLY and CDR2 is FYNNEI. CDR3 in amino acids: CASTRDINSPLHF. In DNA, the CDR3 is TGTGCCAGCACCAGGGACATAAATTCACCCCTCCACTTT.

The gene calls are TRBV4-2 and TRBJ2-7, with 9 bases aligning to TRBD1. The germline gives CDR1 LGHNA, CDR2 YNFKEQ. The CDR3 is 15 amino acids. J was trimmed by 0 bases and V by 5 bases; bases with no gene match: 5. The CDR3 loop is CASSVGQGSSYEQYF. The CDR3 nucleotides are TGTGCCAGCAGCGTAGGACAGGGGAGCTCCTACGAGCAGTACTTC.

The V and J genes are TRBV23-1 and TRBJ1-6, with unresolved D. TRBV23-1 is filed as an ORF, its function uncertain. Trimming took 4 bases from V and 6 from J, leaving 7 bases between them. The CDR3 spans 13 residues. CDR3 DNA sequence: TGCGCCAGCAGTCCGGGGATTAATTCACCCCTCCACTTT. Residues: CASSPGINSPLHF.

This clone was seen only a few times. The rearrangement joins TRBV29-1 to TRBJ2-5; D possibly corresponds to TRBD1 (5 bases). Trimming removed 7 bases at V and 4 bases at J, with 16 bases between. Germline CDR1 reads SQVTM; CDR2 reads ANQGSEA. CDR3 length: 13 residues. CDR3 DNA: TGCAGCGCGGATAGGGGAAAACGAGAGACCCAGTACTTC. Amino acid sequence: CSADRGKRETQYF.

This chain joins TRBV2 and TRBJ2-7; the match to TRBD1 covers 8 bases. V trimming: 3 bases; J trimming: 3 bases; junction bases outside the gene matches: 7. Germline V gives CDR1 SNHLY, CDR2 FYNNEI. The CDR3 loop spans 15 amino acids. The CDR3 loop is CASSEDITGGYEQYF. CDR3 coding DNA: TGTGCCAGCAGTGAGGACATTACAGGGGGCTACGAGCAGTACTTC.

This clone was picked up a small number of times. The chain joins TRBV13 to TRBJ1-1; D remains unclear. The CDR3 totals 14 residues. Trimming cost V 5 bases and J 8 bases, with 18 bases left between them. CDR1 and CDR2 from the germline V gene are PRHDT and FYEKMQ (reference sequence). As DNA, the CDR3 is TGTGCCAGCAGCACTACCTCGCGGACGGAGGAAGCTTTCTTT. This encodes CASSTTSRTEEAFF. The whole variable domain, filled in from reference TRBV13 and TRBJ1-1, reads AAGVIQSPRHLIKEKRETATLKCYPIPRHDTVYWYQQGPGQDPQFLISFYEKMQSDKGSIPDRFSAQQFSDYHSELNMSSLELGDSALYFCASSTTSRTEEAFFGQGTRLTVV.

The rearrangement joins TRBV7-2 to TRBJ2-5; D possibly corresponds to TRBD2 (6 bases). Germline V gene sequence: CDR1 SGHTA, CDR2 FQGNSA. V was shortened by 0 bases and J by 5 bases, with 13 bases between the two germline ends. This CDR3 has 15 amino acids. CDR3 nucleotide sequence: TGTGCCAGCAGCTTAGCGGGGGGAGGTAGGGAGACCCAGTACTTC. Its protein product is CASSLAGGGRETQYF.

This chain joins TRBV18 and TRBJ2-2; D not certain. V lost 2 bases and J 3 bases, leaving 10 bases between the germline ends. The CDR3 runs to 15 residues. CDR1 is KGHSH, CDR2 LQKENI, per germline. The CDR3 nucleotides read TGTGCCAGCTCACCAGTCCAGTCAGACACCGGGGAGCTGTTTTTT. This translates into CASSPVQSDTGELFF.

This clone occurred a few times. The V call is TRBV6-5, the J call TRBJ1-2; D call uncertain. With 2 bases removed from V and 8 bases from J, the gap between germline ends came to 6 bases. The CDR3 is 11 amino acids. CDR1 is MNHEY and CDR2 is SVGAGI in the germline V gene. DNA for the CDR3: TGTGCCAGCAGTTACGGAGGAGGCTACACCTTC. Translation gives CASSYGGGYTF.

This clone was observed a handful of times. The genes are TRBV2 and TRBJ2-7; the match to TRBD1 covers 11 bases. The CDR3 runs 16 residues. Germline V gene sequence: CDR1 SNHLY, CDR2 FYNNEI. V lost 2 bases to trimming and J lost 3 bases; unmatched junction nucleotides: 6. CDR3 residues: CASSEFYGTGGYEQYF. The CDR3 DNA follows: TGTGCCAGCAGTGAATTTTACGGGACAGGGGGCTACGAGCAGTACTTC.